A selection of T cell receptor beta chains follows, all from one sample in a study of radiation and T cells in renal cell carcinoma. Method: immunoSEQ multiplex PCR; TCRdb's copy keeps in-frame clones and lacks some. The table includes approximately 90,000 clones, around 88% detected once. The source material was blood, sampled from a patient whose treatment included radiotherapy and nephrectomy. These TCRs come from a man over 45 with renal cell carcinoma. Both conserved end residues are part of each CDR3. The D gene is left open where the match is weak. Expanded clones get a size class; other rows say once, few or many, or leave the size out.

TRBJ2-7 - TRBV7-3 14 few CASSPGAGNYEQYF TGTGCCAGCAGCCCGGGAGCAGGGAATTACGAGCAGTACTTC
TRBJ2-3 - TRBV5-1 16 few CASSLGTSRGTDTQYF TGCGCCAGCAGCTTGGGTACCTCTAGGGGCACAGATACGCAGTATTTT
TRBJ1-5 TRBD1 TRBV6-6 13 - CASTTQGDQPQHF TGTGCCAGCACCACCCAGGGGGACCAGCCCCAGCATTTT
TRBJ2-2 TRBD1 TRBV5-1 15 - CASSLGTGGTGELFF TGCGCCAGCAGCTTGGGGACAGGGGGCACCGGGGAGCTGTTTTTT
TRBJ2-7 - TRBV27 13 - CASSLALSLAQYF TGTGCCAGCAGTTTGGCGTTGTCTTTGGCGCAGTACTTC
TRBJ1-2 - TRBV19 15 - CASSIGPLDLRGYTF TGTGCCAGTAGTATAGGGCCCCTGGATCTCCGTGGCTACACCTTC
TRBJ1-1 TRBD1 TRBV11-2 14 - CASRTDRINTEAFF TGTGCCAGCAGGACGGACAGGATAAACACTGAAGCTTTCTTT
TRBJ2-3 TRBD2 TRBV7-8 16 - CASSLGSLAGLNTQYF TGTGCCAGCAGCTTAGGGTCACTAGCGGGACTGAATACGCAGTATTTT
TRBJ2-6 - TRBV7-9 16 - CASSPNSGSGANVLTF TGTGCCAGCAGCCCAAACTCGGGCTCTGGGGCCAACGTCCTGACTTTC
TRBJ2-5 - TRBV6-5 14 - CASSRDGGQETQYF TGTGCCAGCAGTAGGGACGGCGGACAAGAGACCCAGTACTTC
TRBJ2-2 TRBD2 TRBV28 16 - CASSFAGGLDHGELFF TGTGCCAGCAGTTTCGCCGGGGGACTAGACCACGGGGAGCTGTTTTTT
TRBJ2-5 - TRBV21-1 15 - CASSPRDAALGTQYF TGTGCCAGCAGCCCCCGGGACGCCGCCCTAGGGACCCAGTACTTC
TRBJ1-4 - TRBV18 15 - CASSPRTAWNEKLFF TGTGCCAGCTCACCTCGGACAGCCTGGAATGAAAAACTGTTTTTT
TRBJ1-1 - TRBV7-3 13 - CASSLTYRREAFF TGTGCCAGCAGCTTAACGTACCGCAGAGAAGCTTTCTTT
TRBJ2-2 - TRBV7-2 16 once CASSFFSGGRAGELFF TGTGCCAGCAGCTTTTTTAGCGGAGGCCGAGCCGGGGAGCTGTTTTTT
TRBJ2-2 TRBD1 TRBV7-9 15 - CASSLTGRITGELFF TGTGCCAGCAGCTTGACAGGGCGGATCACCGGGGAGCTGTTTTTT
TRBJ2-3 TRBD2 TRBV2 14 - CASRGGLATDTQYF TGTGCCAGCAGGGGGGGACTAGCAACAGATACGCAGTATTTT
TRBJ1-6 - TRBV7-9 12 - CASSNENSPLHF TGTGCCAGCAGCAACGAAAATTCACCCCTCCACTTT
TRBJ2-1 TRBD2 TRBV29-1 17 - CSVAPRTSGGYYNEQFF TGCAGCGTTGCTCCCCGAACTAGCGGGGGATACTACAATGAGCAGTTCTTC
TRBJ2-3 - TRBV7-8 15 - CASSWFRGSTDTQYF TGTGCCAGCAGCTGGTTCAGGGGTAGCACAGATACGCAGTATTTT
TRBJ1-4 TRBD1 TRBV6-1 14 - CASSFGTGVEKLFF TGTGCCAGCAGTTTCGGGACAGGGGTTGAAAAACTGTTTTTT
TRBJ2-5 - TRBV5-1 16 - CASSLSAGWAGETQYF TGCGCCAGCAGCTTGTCCGCGGGGTGGGCGGGAGAGACCCAGTACTTC
TRBJ2-7 - TRBV10-3 14 once CAIRRTGGKDEQYF TGTGCCATCAGACGGACAGGAGGGAAGGACGAGCAGTACTTC
TRBJ1-2 - TRBV7-9 14 - CASSMNGGVLGYTF TGTGCCAGCAGCATGAATGGGGGGGTCCTTGGCTACACCTTC
TRBJ1-2 - TRBV15 14 - CATSRPDRNYGYTF TGTGCCACCAGCAGACCCGACAGAAACTATGGCTACACCTTC
TRBJ1-5 - TRBV27 16 few CASSAYVGTRLGPQHF TGTGCCAGCAGTGCGTACGTTGGGACGCGGTTAGGGCCCCAGCATTTT
TRBJ1-1 - TRBV19 14 - CASKVMGSNTEAFF TGTGCCAGTAAGGTAATGGGGTCGAACACTGAAGCTTTCTTT
TRBJ2-1 TRBD2 TRBV5-1 15 - CASSLVREVYNEQFF TGCGCCAGCAGCTTGGTGCGGGAGGTCTACAATGAGCAGTTCTTC
TRBJ1-5 TRBD1 TRBV2 13 - CASSRDRARPQHF TGTGCCAGCAGTAGAGACAGGGCCCGGCCCCAGCATTTT
TRBJ2-1 - TRBV6-4 14 - CASSDSAGFTEQFF TGTGCCAGCAGTGACTCGGCAGGTTTTACTGAGCAGTTCTTC
TRBJ2-7 - TRBV6-5 13 - CASSYSKGYEQYF TGTGCCAGCAGTTACTCGAAGGGATACGAGCAGTACTTC
TRBJ2-2 - TRBV5-4 14 - CASSLDTYTGELFF TGTGCCAGCAGCCTGGACACTTACACCGGGGAGCTGTTTTTT
TRBJ2-2 - TRBV7-9 15 - CASSLSDLDTGELFF TGTGCCAGCAGCTTAAGTGACCTGGACACCGGGGAGCTGTTTTTT
TRBJ2-7 - TRBV4-2 12 - CASSQDFGEQYF TGTGCCAGCAGCCAAGATTTTGGCGAGCAGTACTTC
TRBJ2-1 TRBD1 TRBV30 14 - CAWSVGTAFNEQFF TGTGCCTGGAGTGTTGGGACAGCTTTCAATGAGCAGTTCTTC
TRBJ2-7 TRBD1 TRBV5-1 16 - CASSLSLDRGQYEQYF TGCGCCAGCAGCTTGAGTCTGGACAGGGGGCAGTACGAGCAGTACTTC
TRBJ2-5 - TRBV7-2 17 - CASSLYGWQGLGETQYF TGTGCCAGCAGCTTATATGGGTGGCAGGGGCTGGGAGAGACCCAGTACTTC
TRBJ2-3 TRBD2 TRBV27 16 - CASSFYSGSGTDTQYF TGTGCCAGCAGTTTCTACAGCGGGAGTGGTACAGATACGCAGTATTTT
TRBJ1-3 - TRBV5-1 13 - CASSPGSGNTIYF TGCGCCAGCAGCCCCGGCTCTGGAAACACCATATATTTT
TRBJ1-3 TRBD1 TRBV30 16 few CAWSGAGTGVGNTIYF TGTGCCTGGAGTGGGGCCGGGACAGGGGTTGGAAACACCATATATTTT
TRBJ2-1 - TRBV6-6 15 - CASSYSGEAPNEQFF TGTGCCAGCAGTTACTCGGGAGAAGCGCCCAATGAGCAGTTCTTC
TRBJ2-1 - TRBV19 14 - CASSSTGSYNEQFF TGTGCCAGTAGTTCGACAGGTTCGTACAATGAGCAGTTCTTC
TRBJ2-5 - TRBV18 16 - CASSPADPGGSMTQYF TGTGCCAGCTCACCCGCAGATCCAGGGGGGTCAATGACCCAGTACTTC
TRBJ2-7 - TRBV20-1 11 - CSGGAYHEQYF TGCAGTGGAGGAGCCTACCACGAGCAGTACTTC
TRBJ1-1 - TRBV29-1 11 few CSAHEVSEAFF TGCAGCGCCCACGAGGTATCTGAAGCTTTCTTT
TRBJ1-2 TRBD1 TRBV5-1 14 - CASSSGDSYYGYTF TGCGCCAGCAGCTCCGGGGACAGCTACTATGGCTACACCTTC
TRBJ2-2 TRBD2 TRBV6-6 16 - CASRSWAGGDTGELFF TGTGCCAGCAGGAGCTGGGCGGGAGGCGACACCGGGGAGCTGTTTTTT
TRBJ2-2 - TRBV30 13 - CAWRRGFDGELFF TGTGCCTGGAGGCGGGGTTTCGACGGGGAGCTGTTTTTT
TRBJ1-5 - TRBV11-2 15 - CASSLGLRGNQPQHF TGTGCCAGCAGCTTAGGGCTCAGGGGCAATCAGCCCCAGCATTTT
TRBJ2-3 - TRBV6-5 13 - CASSLGGTDTQYF TGTGCCAGCAGTTTGGGCGGCACAGATACGCAGTATTTT
TRBJ2-1 - TRBV27 15 - CASSFFQGSGNEQFF TGTGCCAGCAGTTTCTTTCAGGGGAGTGGCAATGAGCAGTTCTTC
TRBJ2-7 - TRBV9 13 once CASSPSSQGEQYF TGTGCCAGCAGCCCCAGTTCCCAGGGCGAGCAGTACTTC
TRBJ2-1 TRBD2 TRBV6-1 14 - CATLAGHAYNEQFF TGTGCCACCCTAGCGGGACACGCCTACAATGAGCAGTTCTTC
TRBJ2-7 TRBD2 TRBV10-2 15 - CASSGLAGVSDEQYF TGCGCCAGCTCCGGACTAGCGGGAGTTTCGGACGAGCAGTACTTC
TRBJ2-1 - TRBV4-1 15 few CASSQDRGGYNEQFF TGCGCCAGCAGCCAAGATCGGGGTGGCTACAATGAGCAGTTCTTC
TRBJ1-1 - TRBV18 14 few CASSPFGQHAEAFF TGTGCCAGCTCCCCCTTCGGGCAACACGCTGAAGCTTTCTTT
TRBJ2-7 TRBD2 TRBV11-2 16 once CASSLVPSGTDNEQYF TGTGCCAGCAGCTTAGTTCCTAGCGGGACTGACAACGAGCAGTACTTC
TRBJ2-4 - TRBV5-4 12 - CASGPEYRVEYF TGTGCCAGCGGACCGGAGTATCGAGTTGAGTACTTC